The 19 T cell receptor beta chains listed next were all sequenced from one sample in a study of blood T cell repertoires in COVID-19. Clones were read by immunoSEQ multiplex PCR, and TCRdb kept only the in-frame ones, dropping some. Among over 90,000 clones listed, more than 75% were seen once. Sequenced material: peripheral blood. These receptors were collected from a human donor in a cohort sampled during active COVID-19.

This clone was counted between two and nine times. The V and J genes are TRBV3-1 (or the pseudogene TRBV3-2) and TRBJ1-2; D uncertain. This CDR3 has 12 residues. CDR1 and CDR2 from the germline V gene are LGHDT and YNNKEL (reference sequence). Trimming stripped 1 base from V and 7 bases from J, with 7 bases between. CDR3 DNA: TGTGCCAGCAGCCAAGTTGGAGTTGGCTACACCTTC. Its protein is CASSQVGVGYTF.

This chain links TRBV29-1 with TRBJ2-1, with unresolved D. The CDR3 sequence is 12 residues long. Trimming pared 2 bases from V and 9 bases from J, leaving 11 bases between. CDR1 and CDR2 from the germline V gene are SQVTM and ANQGSEA. The CDR3 spells CSVEPRGSEQFF. In nucleotides, the CDR3 is TGCAGCGTTGAACCACGCGGTAGTGAGCAGTTCTTC.

This CDR3 is CASSTLGVLTGELFF. CDR3 DNA sequence: TGTGCCAGCTCCACGTTGGGAGTTTTGACCGGGGAGCTGTTTTTT. This chain uses TRBV18 with TRBJ2-2; D is possibly TRBD2 (5 bases). This CDR3 has 15 residues. V shed 6 bases and J shed 5 bases, with 16 bases lying between them. Germline V lookup: CDR1 KGHSH, CDR2 LQKENI.

The CDR3 loop is CATAAAGNTIYF. The CDR3 DNA sequence: TGTGCCACCGCGGCAGCTGGAAACACCATATATTTT. The chain joins TRBV10-3 to TRBJ1-3; D unresolved. The CDR3 spans 12 residues. Germline V gives CDR1 ENHRY, CDR2 SYGVKD. Trimming left V 10 bases short and J 2 bases short, with 9 bases between.

The rearrangement uses TRBV25-1 and TRBJ1-4; no clear D. Trimming removed 4 bases from V and 7 bases from J, with 7 bases in between. CDR3 size: 12 residues. Germline assignment: CDR1 MGHDK and CDR2 SYGVNS. The CDR3 sequence: CASSGTGEKLFF. The DNA for the CDR3 is TGTGCCAGCAGTGGAACGGGTGAAAAACTGTTTTTT.

This clone was detected only a few times. The chain links TRBV30 to TRBJ2-1, with unresolved D. In germline, CDR1 is GTSNPN, CDR2 SVGIG (reference sequence). CDR3 length: 16 amino acids. V lost 0 bases and J 6 bases, leaving 18 bases between the germline ends. CDR3: CAWSVLGGPARNEQFF. The CDR3 DNA follows: TGTGCCTGGAGTGTACTCGGTGGGCCTGCGCGCAATGAGCAGTTCTTC. The variable domain in full, completed from reference TRBV30 and TRBJ2-1, reads SQTIHQWPATLVQPVGSPLSLECTVEGTSNPNLYWYRQAAGRGLQLLFYSVGIGQISSEVPQNLSASRPQDRQFILSSKKLLLSDSGFYLCAWSVLGGPARNEQFFGPGTRLTVL.

V gene TRBV5-1 combines with J gene TRBJ2-5; D uncertain. CDR3 length: 13 residues. The ends were cut back, 1 base at V and 7 bases at J, with 11 bases in the middle. Germline-derived CDR1 and CDR2 are SGHRS and YFSETQ. The CDR3 DNA reads as TGCGCCAGCAGCTTGCTAGAAATAGGGACCCAGTACTTC. This codes for CASSLLEIGTQYF.

The V and J genes are TRBV7-2 and TRBJ2-3; 8 bases match TRBD2. The germline gives CDR1 SGHTA, CDR2 FQGNSA. Trimming removed 5 bases from V and 6 bases from J; junction bases left unmatched: 13. The CDR3 consists of 16 residues. As DNA, the CDR3 is TGTGCCAGCAGCCTCCGCCAGGGAGCGGGGGCCGATACGCAGTATTTT. This translates into CASSLRQGAGADTQYF.

The chain is built from TRBV2 and TRBJ2-7; TRBD2 agrees at 11 bases. V dropped 10 bases and J dropped 4; count of bases not matched to a gene: 21. The CDR3 totals 18 residues. The V gene's germline CDR1 is SNHLY and CDR2 FYNNEI. CDR3 in DNA: TGTGCCATAACGGGCTGGGAGGCTAGCGGGGGGCCAAGTTACGAGCAGTACTTC. This encodes CAITGWEASGGPSYEQYF.

The gene calls are TRBV24-1 and TRBJ2-7; 8 nucleotides align to TRBD1. Germline trimming cut 12 bases from V and 5 bases from J; bases unmatched to any gene: 17. The CDR3 length is 15 residues. Germline V gives CDR1 KGHDR, CDR2 SFDVKD. CDR3 protein: CASSDQQGDCDEQYF. The CDR3 DNA follows: TGTGCCTCCTCCGACCAACAGGGGGATTGCGACGAGCAGTACTTC.

The rearrangement uses TRBV29-1 and TRBJ2-7; D is possibly TRBD1 (5 bases). The CDR3 runs to 12 residues. Germline-derived CDR1 and CDR2 are SQVTM and ANQGSEA. The germline V and J ends were trimmed by 5 bases and 6 bases, with 14 bases remaining between them. This CDR3 reads CSVTRGSGEQYF. CDR3 bases: TGCAGCGTTACAAGGGGTTCGGGCGAGCAGTACTTC.

The genes are TRBV9 and TRBJ2-1, with 7 bases identical to TRBD1. This CDR3 spans 16 amino acids. The germline V gene has CDR1 SGDLS and CDR2 YYNGEE. Trimming cost V 4 bases and J 7 bases; bases outside gene matches: 14. The CDR3: CASSPYRDRGRNEQFF. DNA for the CDR3: TGTGCCAGCAGCCCCTACCGGGACAGAGGAAGGAATGAGCAGTTCTTC.

The chain couples TRBV4-1 to TRBJ1-1, with 8 bases fitting TRBD1. V was pared by 9 bases and J by 1 base, with 4 bases of the junction left unmatched. The CDR3 covers 13 residues. Germline values: CDR1 MGHRA, CDR2 YSYEKL. CDR3 sequence reads: CARWDRRNTEAFF. The CDR3 bases are TGCGCCAGATGGGACAGGAGGAACACTGAAGCTTTCTTT.

The chain combines TRBV5-4 with TRBJ1-1; D is possibly TRBD1 (6 bases). This CDR3 spans 13 amino acids. Germline CDR1 SGHNT, CDR2 YYREEE (reference sequence). Trimming stripped 0 bases from V and 7 bases from J, with 10 bases between. The CDR3: CASSLGTGREAFF. The CDR3 DNA sequence: TGTGCCAGCAGCTTGGGTACAGGGCGTGAAGCTTTCTTT. The full variable domain, in which reference TRBV5-4 and TRBJ1-1 provide the parts outside the CDR3, is ETGVTQSPTHLIKTRGQQVTLRCSSQSGHNTVSWYQQALGQGPQFIFQYYREEENGRGNFPPRFSGLQFPNYSSELNVNALELDDSALYLCASSLGTGREAFFGQGTRLTVV.

This clone was seen only a few times. This chain joins TRBV2 and TRBJ1-5, with D hard to call. The CDR3 covers 13 residues. V was pared by 6 bases and J by 2 bases, with 8 bases between. Germline lookup yields CDR1 SNHLY and CDR2 FYNNEI. The CDR3 DNA is TGTGCCAGCAGACGGACTGGCAATCAGCCCCAGCATTTT. As protein: CASRRTGNQPQHF.

V and J are TRBV7-8 and TRBJ1-2; 8 bases fit TRBD1. CDR3 length equals 18 residues. Germline V gene data show CDR1 as SGHVS and CDR2 as FQNEAQ. V shed 5 bases and J 4 bases; nucleotides not matched to a gene: 18. In nucleotides, the CDR3 is TGTGCCAGCAGCCTAGGGCAGGGGGCGCGATTGACAATCTATGGCTACACCTTC. Amino acid sequence: CASSLGQGARLTIYGYTF.

The V and J genes are TRBV7-8 and TRBJ1-3, with TRBD1 identical over 8 bases. From germline, CDR1 is SGHVS and CDR2 FQNEAQ. This CDR3 contains 16 residues. Losses at the gene ends were 5 bases for V and 4 bases for J; bases not matched to a gene: 10. The DNA for the CDR3 is TGTGCCAGCAGCATACGGACAGGGAATTCCGGAAACACCATATATTTT. It encodes CASSIRTGNSGNTIYF.

The chain employs TRBV21-1 and TRBJ1-1; the table's D call TRBD1 went unverified against the DNA. TRBV21-1 counts as a pseudogene. This CDR3 comprises 13 residues. CDR3 nucleotide sequence: TGTGCCAGCAGCACCGCCGGGACAGATAAAGCTTTCTTT. Translating it yields CASSTAGTDKAFF.

This clone came up once. The V gene is TRBV27, the J gene TRBJ2-2; 15 bases agree with TRBD2. V was pared by 10 bases and J by 0 bases, with 9 bases of the junction left unmatched. The CDR3 is 18 amino acids. Germline loops: CDR1 MNHEY, CDR2 SMNVEV (reference sequence). The CDR3 DNA reads as TGTGCCACCCGGACTAGCGGGGGGGGCCATACGAACACCGGGGAGCTGTTTTTT. This encodes CATRTSGGGHTNTGELFF.